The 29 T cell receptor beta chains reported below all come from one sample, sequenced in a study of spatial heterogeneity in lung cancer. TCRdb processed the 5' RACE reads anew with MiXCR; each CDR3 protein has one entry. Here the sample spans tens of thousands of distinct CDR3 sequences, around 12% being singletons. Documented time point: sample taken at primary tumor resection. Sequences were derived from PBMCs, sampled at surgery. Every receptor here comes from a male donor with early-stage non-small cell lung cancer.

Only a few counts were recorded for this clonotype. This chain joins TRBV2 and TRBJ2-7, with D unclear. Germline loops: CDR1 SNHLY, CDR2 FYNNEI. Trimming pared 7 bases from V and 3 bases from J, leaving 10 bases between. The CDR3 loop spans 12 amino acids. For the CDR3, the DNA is TGTGCCAGCACGAAGGATAACTACGAGCAGTACTTC. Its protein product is CASTKDNYEQYF.

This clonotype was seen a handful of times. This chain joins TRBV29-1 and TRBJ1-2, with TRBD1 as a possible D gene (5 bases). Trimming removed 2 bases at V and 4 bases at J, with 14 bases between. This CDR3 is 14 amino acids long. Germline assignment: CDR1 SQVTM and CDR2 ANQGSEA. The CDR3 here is CSVESGRGVYGYTF. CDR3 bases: TGCAGCGTTGAATCAGGGCGAGGGGTCTATGGCTACACCTTC.

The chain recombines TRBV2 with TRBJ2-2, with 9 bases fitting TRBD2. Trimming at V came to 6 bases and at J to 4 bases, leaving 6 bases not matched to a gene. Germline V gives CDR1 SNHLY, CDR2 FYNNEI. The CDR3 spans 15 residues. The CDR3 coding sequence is TGTGCCAGCAGATTAAGCGGGAGGATCACCGGGGAGCTGTTTTTT. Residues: CASRLSGRITGELFF. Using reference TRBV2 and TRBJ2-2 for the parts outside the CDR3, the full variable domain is EPEVTQTPSHQVTQMGQEVILRCVPISNHLYFYWYRQILGQKVEFLVSFYNNEISEKSEIFDDQFSVERPDGSNFTLKIRSTKLEDSAMYFCASRLSGRITGELFFGEGSRLTVL.

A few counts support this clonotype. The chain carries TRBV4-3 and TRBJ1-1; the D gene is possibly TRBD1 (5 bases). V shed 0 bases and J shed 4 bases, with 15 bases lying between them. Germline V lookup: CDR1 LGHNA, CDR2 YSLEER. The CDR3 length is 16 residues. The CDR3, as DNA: TGCGCCAGCAGCCAAGATCTTAAGAGGGGTGGCACTGAAGCTTTCTTT. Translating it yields CASSQDLKRGGTEAFF.

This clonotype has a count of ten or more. CDR3 loop: CASSPGWEQFF. DNA for the CDR3: TGTGCCAGCAGTCCCGGATGGGAGCAGTTCTTC. V usage is TRBV28 and J usage is TRBJ2-1; no definite D call. Trimming stripped 5 bases from V and 10 bases from J, with 9 bases between. The CDR3 runs to 11 residues. Germline V gene data show CDR1 as MDHEN and CDR2 as SYDVKM.

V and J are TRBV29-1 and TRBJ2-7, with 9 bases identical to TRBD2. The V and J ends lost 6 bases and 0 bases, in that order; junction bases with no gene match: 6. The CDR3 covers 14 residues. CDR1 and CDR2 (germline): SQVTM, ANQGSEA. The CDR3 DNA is TGCAGCGTCACTAGCGGGCCGAGCTCCTACGAGCAGTACTTC. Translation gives CSVTSGPSSYEQYF.

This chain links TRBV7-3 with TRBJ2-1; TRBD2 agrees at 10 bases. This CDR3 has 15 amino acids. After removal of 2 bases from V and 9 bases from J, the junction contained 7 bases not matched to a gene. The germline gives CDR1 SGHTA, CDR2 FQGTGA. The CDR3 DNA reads TGTGCCAGCAGCTTAGCTAGCGGGGGCCATGCTGAGCAGTTCTTC. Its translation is CASSLASGGHAEQFF.

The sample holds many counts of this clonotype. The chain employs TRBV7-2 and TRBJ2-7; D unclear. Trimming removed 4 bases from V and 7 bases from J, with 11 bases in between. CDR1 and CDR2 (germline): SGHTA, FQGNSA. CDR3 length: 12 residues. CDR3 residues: CASSSLTWEQYF. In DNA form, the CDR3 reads TGTGCCAGCAGCTCCCTTACTTGGGAGCAGTACTTC.

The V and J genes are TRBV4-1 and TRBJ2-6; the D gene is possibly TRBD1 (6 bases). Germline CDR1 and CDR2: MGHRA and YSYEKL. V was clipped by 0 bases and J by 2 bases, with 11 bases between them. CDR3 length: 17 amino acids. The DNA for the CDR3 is TGCGCCAGCAGCCAAGATGGGGCAGGGGCTGGGGCCAACGTCCTGACTTTC. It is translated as CASSQDGAGAGANVLTF.

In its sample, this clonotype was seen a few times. The CDR3 DNA reads as TGTGCCAGCAGCTTAGGAGGGGACATAGGTTACGAGCAGTACTTC. This codes for CASSLGGDIGYEQYF. This rearrangement joins TRBV7-3 to TRBJ2-7; either TRBD1 or TRBD2 may supply D (6 bases each). The CDR3 covers 15 residues. From germline, CDR1 is SGHTA and CDR2 FQGTGA. V lost 2 bases to trimming and J lost 4 bases, with 15 bases between them.

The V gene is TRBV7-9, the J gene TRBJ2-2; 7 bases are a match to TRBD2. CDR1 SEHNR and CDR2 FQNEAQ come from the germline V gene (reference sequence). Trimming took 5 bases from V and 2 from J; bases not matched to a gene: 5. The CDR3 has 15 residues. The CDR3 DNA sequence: TGTGCCAGCAGCCCCGGACTAGAAAACACCGGGGAGCTGTTTTTT. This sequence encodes CASSPGLENTGELFF.

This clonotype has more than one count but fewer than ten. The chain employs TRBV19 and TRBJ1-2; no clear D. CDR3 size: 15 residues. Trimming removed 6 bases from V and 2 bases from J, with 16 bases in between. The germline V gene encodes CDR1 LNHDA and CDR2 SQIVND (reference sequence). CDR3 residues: CASSPSSGRNYGYTF. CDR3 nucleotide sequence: TGTGCCAGTAGCCCTAGTTCCGGGCGCAACTATGGCTACACCTTC.

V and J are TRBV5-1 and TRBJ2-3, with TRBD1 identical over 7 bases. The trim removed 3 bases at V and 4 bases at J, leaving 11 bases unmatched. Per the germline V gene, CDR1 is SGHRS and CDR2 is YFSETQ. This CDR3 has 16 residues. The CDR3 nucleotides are TGCGCCAGCAGCTCCTCGACAGGGATGGGTTCAGATACGCAGTATTTT. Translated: CASSSSTGMGSDTQYF. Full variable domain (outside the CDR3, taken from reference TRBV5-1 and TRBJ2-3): KAGVTQTPRYLIKTRGQQVTLSCSPISGHRSVSWYQQTPGQGLQFLFEYFSETQRNKGNFPGRFSGRQFSNSRSEMNVSTLELGDSALYLCASSSSTGMGSDTQYFGPGTRLTVL.

CDR3 region: CASSPSPGRITGELFF. In DNA, the CDR3 is TGTGCCAGCAGTCCTTCGCCGGGGAGAATCACCGGGGAGCTGTTTTTT. The chain combines TRBV28 with TRBJ2-2; D is perhaps TRBD2 (5 bases). This CDR3 region has 16 residues. Deletions cut 5 bases from V and 4 bases from J, with 17 bases between. CDR1 and CDR2 (germline): MDHEN, SYDVKM.

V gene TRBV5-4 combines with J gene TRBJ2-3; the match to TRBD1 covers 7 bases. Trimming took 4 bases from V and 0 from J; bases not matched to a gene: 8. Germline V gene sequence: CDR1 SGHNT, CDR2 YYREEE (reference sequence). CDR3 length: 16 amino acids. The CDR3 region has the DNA TGTGCCAGCAGCCTATCTGGGACAGTGAGCACAGATACGCAGTATTTT. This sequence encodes CASSLSGTVSTDTQYF.

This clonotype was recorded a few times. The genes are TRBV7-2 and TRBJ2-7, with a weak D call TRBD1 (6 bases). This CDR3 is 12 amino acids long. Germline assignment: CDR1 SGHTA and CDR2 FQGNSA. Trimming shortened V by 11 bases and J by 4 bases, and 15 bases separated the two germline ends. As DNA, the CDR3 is TGTGCCTCCGAGGGGGTAGGGTACGAGCAGTACTTC. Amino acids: CASEGVGYEQYF.

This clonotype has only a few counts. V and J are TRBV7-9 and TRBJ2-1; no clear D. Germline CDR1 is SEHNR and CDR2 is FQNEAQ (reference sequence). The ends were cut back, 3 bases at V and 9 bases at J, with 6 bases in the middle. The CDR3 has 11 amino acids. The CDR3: CASSFSGEQFF. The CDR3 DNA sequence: TGTGCCAGCAGCTTTTCCGGTGAGCAGTTCTTC. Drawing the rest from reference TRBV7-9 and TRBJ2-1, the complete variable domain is DTGVSQNPRHKITKRGQNVTFRCDPISEHNRLYWYRQTLGQGPEFLTYFQNEAQLEKSRLLSDRFSAERPKGSFSTLEIQRTEQGDSAMYLCASSFSGEQFFGPGTRLTVL.

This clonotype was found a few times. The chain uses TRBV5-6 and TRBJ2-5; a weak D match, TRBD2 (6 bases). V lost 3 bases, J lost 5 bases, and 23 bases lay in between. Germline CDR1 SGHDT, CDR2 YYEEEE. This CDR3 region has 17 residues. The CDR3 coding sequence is TGTGCCAGCAGCTGCGGCCATGGGCGCCGGGAGTGCGAGACCCAGTACTTC. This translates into CASSCGHGRRECETQYF. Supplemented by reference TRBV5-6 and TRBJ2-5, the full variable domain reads DAGVTQSPTHLIKTRGQQVTLRCSPKSGHDTVSWYQQALGQGPQFIFQYYEEEERQRGNFPDRFSGHQFPNYSSELNVNALLLGDSALYLCASSCGHGRRECETQYFGPGTRLLVL.

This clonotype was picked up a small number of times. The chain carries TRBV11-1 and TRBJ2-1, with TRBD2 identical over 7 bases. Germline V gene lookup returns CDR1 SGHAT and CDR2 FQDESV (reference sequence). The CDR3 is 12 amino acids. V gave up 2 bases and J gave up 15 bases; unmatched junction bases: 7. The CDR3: CASSLSGKILFF. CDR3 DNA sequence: TGTGCCAGCAGCTTAAGCGGGAAGATCTTGTTCTTC.

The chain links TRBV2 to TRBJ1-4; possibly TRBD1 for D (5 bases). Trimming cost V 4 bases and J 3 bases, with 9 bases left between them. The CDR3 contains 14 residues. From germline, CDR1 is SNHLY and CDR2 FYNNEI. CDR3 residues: CASSAGRSNEKLFF. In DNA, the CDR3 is TGTGCCAGCAGTGCGGGACGGTCTAATGAAAAACTGTTTTTT.

The CDR3 region is CASSVEGRKSPLHF. DNA for the CDR3: TGTGCCAGCAGCGTAGAGGGGAGAAAGTCACCCCTCCACTTT. J is TRBJ1-6 and V is TRBV9; a possible D gene is TRBD1 (5 bases). Germline V gene data show CDR1 as SGDLS and CDR2 as YYNGEE. The CDR3 covers 14 residues. V was shortened by 0 bases and J by 10 bases, with 11 bases between the two germline ends.

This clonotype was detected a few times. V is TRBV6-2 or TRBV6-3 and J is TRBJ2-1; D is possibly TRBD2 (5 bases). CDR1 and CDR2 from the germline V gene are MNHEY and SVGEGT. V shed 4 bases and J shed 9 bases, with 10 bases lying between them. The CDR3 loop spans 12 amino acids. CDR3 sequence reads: CASSSSGSEQFF. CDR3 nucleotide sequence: TGTGCCAGCAGTTCTAGTGGGAGTGAGCAGTTCTTC.

The CDR3 here is CASSHGQGLSNEQFF. CDR3 sequence (DNA): TGTGCCAGCAGTCACGGACAGGGTCTTAGCAATGAGCAGTTCTTC. This sequence joins TRBV27 and TRBJ2-1; 8 bases fit TRBD1. The CDR3 spans 15 residues. V shed 5 bases, J shed 6 bases, and the junction held 9 bases outside the gene matches. Germline values: CDR1 MNHEY, CDR2 SMNVEV (reference sequence).

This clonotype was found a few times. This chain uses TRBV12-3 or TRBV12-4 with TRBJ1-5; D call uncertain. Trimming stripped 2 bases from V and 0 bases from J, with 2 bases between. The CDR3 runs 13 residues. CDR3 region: CASSLHSNQPQHF. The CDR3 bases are TGTGCCAGCAGTTTACATAGCAATCAGCCCCAGCATTTT.

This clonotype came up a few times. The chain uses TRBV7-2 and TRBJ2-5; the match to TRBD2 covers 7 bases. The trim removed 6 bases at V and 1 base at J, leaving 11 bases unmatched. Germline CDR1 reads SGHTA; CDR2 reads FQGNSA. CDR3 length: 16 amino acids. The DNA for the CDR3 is TGTGCCAGCAGTTCAGCGGGGAACAGAGTCCAAGAGACCCAGTACTTC. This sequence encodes CASSSAGNRVQETQYF.

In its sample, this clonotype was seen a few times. The CDR3 sequence: CASSPRGPQGIFTGELFF. CDR3 coding DNA: TGTGCCAGCTCACCACGCGGCCCCCAGGGGATTTTCACCGGGGAGCTGTTTTTT. The gene calls are TRBV18 and TRBJ2-2; D is perhaps TRBD1 (6 bases). The V end lost 1 base, the J end lost 4 bases, and 19 bases lay between the germline ends. The CDR3 loop spans 18 amino acids. Germline V gene lookup returns CDR1 KGHSH and CDR2 LQKENI.

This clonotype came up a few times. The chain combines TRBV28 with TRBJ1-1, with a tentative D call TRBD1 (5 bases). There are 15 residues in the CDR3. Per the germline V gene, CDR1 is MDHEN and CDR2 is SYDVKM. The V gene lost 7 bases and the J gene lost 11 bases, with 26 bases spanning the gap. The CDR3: CASKVAPRVGGEAFF. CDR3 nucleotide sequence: TGTGCCAGCAAGGTTGCCCCCAGGGTTGGGGGTGAGGCTTTCTTT.

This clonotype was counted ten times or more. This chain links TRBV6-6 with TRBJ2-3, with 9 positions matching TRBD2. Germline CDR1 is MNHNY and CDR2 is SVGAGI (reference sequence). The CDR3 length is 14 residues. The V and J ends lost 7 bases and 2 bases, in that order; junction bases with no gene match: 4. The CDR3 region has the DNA TGTGCCAGCATCCGCGGGGGGGCCACAGATACGCAGTATTTT. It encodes CASIRGGATDTQYF.

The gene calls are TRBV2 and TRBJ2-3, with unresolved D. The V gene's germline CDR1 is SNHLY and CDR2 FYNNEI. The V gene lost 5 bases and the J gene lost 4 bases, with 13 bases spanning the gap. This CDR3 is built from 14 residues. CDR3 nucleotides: TGTGCCAGCAGTTCGCGACCGCTCCCAGATACGCAGTATTTT. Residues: CASSSRPLPDTQYF.